The clone carrying this T cell receptor beta chain has ten or more counts. Its specificity is not known. With a duration under 3 months, ophthalmopathy in the donors showed moderate-to-severe activity, CAS ≥3 and NOSPECS ≥4. The data originate from a study of Graves' ophthalmopathy and Graves' hyperthyroidism. Study overall: At initial diagnosis, peripheral blood was obtained, and this preceded any treatment. Overall study results and limits: Discriminating ophthalmopathy from stable hyperthyroidism, a 13-signature model attained a sensitivity of about 89% and a specificity of almost 83%. Sensitivity of 60% to 71% and specificity of 72% to 85% were achieved by the model that predicted ophthalmopathy progression.

This CDR3 comprises 11 residues. Per germline, CDR1 DFQATT and CDR2 SNEGSKA (reference sequence). The V end was cut by 5 bases, the J end by 3 bases, with 7 bases between. Beta-chain TCR CDR3 regions were amplified from RNA transcripts. An initial RT-PCR round employing HTBI primers preceded a second-round multiplex PCR. TCRdb analysed the multiplex PCR reads with MiXCR anew, one entry per CDR3 protein. Here the sample spans 450,000 or so distinct CDR3 sequences, approximately 15% being singletons. The rearrangement links TRBV20-1 to TRBJ1-1; no definite D call. The sequencing input was blood. The source of this sequence is a woman aged 30 to 39 with Graves' ophthalmopathy. The chain's CDR3 is CSARAHTEAFF. Here the CDR3 DNA reads TGCAGTGCTCGCGCCCACACTGAAGCTTTCTTT.